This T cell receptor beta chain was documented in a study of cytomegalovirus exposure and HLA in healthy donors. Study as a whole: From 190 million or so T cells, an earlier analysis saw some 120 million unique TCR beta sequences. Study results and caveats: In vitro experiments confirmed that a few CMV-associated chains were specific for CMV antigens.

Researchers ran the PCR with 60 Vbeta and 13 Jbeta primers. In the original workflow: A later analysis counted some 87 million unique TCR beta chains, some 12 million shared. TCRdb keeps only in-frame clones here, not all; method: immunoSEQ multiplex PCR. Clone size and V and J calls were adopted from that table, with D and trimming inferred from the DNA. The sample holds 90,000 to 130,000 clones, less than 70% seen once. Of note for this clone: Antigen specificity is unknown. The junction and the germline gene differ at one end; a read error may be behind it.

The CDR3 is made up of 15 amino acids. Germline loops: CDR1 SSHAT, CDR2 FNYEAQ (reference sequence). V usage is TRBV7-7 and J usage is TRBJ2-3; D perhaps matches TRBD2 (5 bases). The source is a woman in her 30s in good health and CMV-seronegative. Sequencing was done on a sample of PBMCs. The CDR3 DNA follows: TGTGCTAGCAGCTTAGTCGGAGGTGAAGCAGATACGCAGTATTTT. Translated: CASSLVGGEADTQYF.